A single sample gave rise to the 12 T cell receptor beta chains below, sequenced in a study of T-cell reconstitution after alpha-beta-depleted transplantation in children. Library preparation (for TCRbeta) was performed with unique molecular identifiers. TCRdb used MiXCR to reprocess the PCR reads, holding one entry per CDR3 protein. Of 550,000 to 600,000 distinct CDR3 sequences detected, more than 20% appear once; the ten largest clones hold approximately 14%. This sample comprised PBMCs, mostly from graft donor cells, obtained 360 days after TCRalphabeta/CD19-depleted stem cell transplant. The source is a boy younger than two who had a stem cell transplant for acute myeloid leukemia, so the T cells may come from the graft donor.

The chain employs TRBV25-1 and TRBJ1-1; D is perhaps TRBD1 (5 bases). The germline V and J ends were trimmed by 4 bases and 7 bases, with 28 bases remaining between them. Germline values: CDR1 MGHDK, CDR2 SYGVNS. The CDR3 contains 18 residues. CDR3 nucleotides: TGTGCCAGCAGTGGCCCGGGCGCCAGGGTCTCCGGTAGCGATGAAGCTTTCTTT. The encoded protein is CASSGPGARVSGSDEAFF. The full variable domain, its missing parts supplied by reference TRBV25-1 and TRBJ1-1, is EADIYQTPRYLVIGTGKKITLECSQTMGHDKMYWYQQDPGMELHLIHYSYGVNSTEKGDLSSESTVSRIRTEHFPLTLESARPSHTSQYLCASSGPGARVSGSDEAFFGQGTRLTVV.

The chain links TRBV5-1 to TRBJ2-2, with TRBD1 as a possible D gene (5 bases). Germline V gives CDR1 SGHRS, CDR2 YFSETQ. The V end lost 0 bases, the J end lost 5 bases, and 8 bases lay between the germline ends. The CDR3 is 14 amino acids. CDR3 bases: TGCGCCAGCAGCTTGGTAGGGGTGACCGGGGAGCTGTTTTTT. Translating it yields CASSLVGVTGELFF. The entire variable domain, with the rest obtained from reference TRBV5-1 and TRBJ2-2, is as follows: KAGVTQTPRYLIKTRGQQVTLSCSPISGHRSVSWYQQTPGQGLQFLFEYFSETQRNKGNFPGRFSGRQFSNSRSEMNVSTLELGDSALYLCASSLVGVTGELFFGEGSRLTVL.

This clonotype was seen more than once but under ten times. The chain combines TRBV7-9 with TRBJ2-7; 10 nucleotides align to TRBD2. The CDR3 consists of 16 residues. With 5 bases clipped from V and 4 bases from J, the junction kept 11 bases outside the gene matches. Germline V lookup: CDR1 SEHNR, CDR2 FQNEAQ (reference sequence). The CDR3 DNA reads as TGTGCCAGCAGCAAGGGACTAGCGAGGGACCAGTACGAGCAGTACTTC. It codes for CASSKGLARDQYEQYF.

This clonotype came up many times. V usage is TRBV6-6 and J usage is TRBJ2-7; D is perhaps TRBD1 (6 bases). The CDR3 is 15 amino acids. CDR1 is MNHNY and CDR2 is SVGAGI in the germline V gene (reference sequence). Trimming took off 6 bases at V and 2 bases at J, with 17 bases between the two ends. For the CDR3, the DNA is TGTGCCAGCAGGACGTACAGGGAGACTCCCTACGAGCAGTACGTC. Its protein product is CASRTYRETPYEQYV.

Concerning this clonotype itself: Sequence at one end of the junction differs from germline and may be a read error. This chain uses TRBV20-1 with TRBJ1-2, with TRBD1 as a possible D gene (6 bases). Germline-derived CDR1 and CDR2 are DFQATT and SNEGSKA (reference sequence). This CDR3 region has 16 residues. CDR3 DNA sequence: TGCTGTGCTAGAGATGGCAACAGGGATCCTAACTATGGCTACACCTTC. Translating gives CCARDGNRDPNYGYTF.

This clonotype was counted only a few times. CDR3 nucleotides: TGCAGTGCTAGATTCCAAGAGACTAGCGGGGGCTACAATGAGCAGTTCTTC. Its translation: CSARFQETSGGYNEQFF. This chain joins TRBV20-1 and TRBJ2-1, with TRBD2 matching over 12 bases. Germline CDR1 reads DFQATT; CDR2 reads SNEGSKA (reference sequence). The CDR3 totals 17 residues. Losses at the gene ends were 2 bases for V and 3 bases for J; bases not matched to a gene: 8.

This clonotype was picked up many times. This chain links TRBV4-3 with TRBJ2-2; TRBD2 matches at 8 bases. The CDR3 loop spans 17 amino acids. V lost 0 bases and J lost 1; bases outside the gene matches: 4. Germline values: CDR1 LGHNA, CDR2 YSLEER. The CDR3 protein is CASSQDRGGKNTGELFF. CDR3 DNA: TGCGCCAGCAGCCAAGATCGGGGGGGGAAGAACACCGGGGAGCTGTTTTTT.

This clonotype occurred a few times. With a much larger clone just one base away, this may be a read error. V is TRBV12-3 or TRBV12-4 and J is TRBJ2-7; D could derive from TRBD1 or TRBD2 (6 bases each). V was cut by 8 bases and J by 7 bases, with 36 bases left in between. The CDR3 consists of 19 residues. DNA of the CDR3: TGTGCCAGCTGTCCATCCGGGGGCCTACACCTTCTCGATACGGAGGAGCAGTACTTC. Protein: CASCPSGGLHLLDTEEQYF.

The chain couples TRBV29-1 to TRBJ2-2; possible D gene TRBD2, 5 bases. The germline V and J ends were trimmed by 3 bases and 7 bases, with 9 bases remaining between them. CDR1 is SQVTM, CDR2 ANQGSEA, per germline. The CDR3 has 12 residues. The CDR3 reads CSVDEGYGELFF. The CDR3 DNA follows: TGCAGCGTTGATGAGGGTTACGGGGAGCTGTTTTTT.

This clonotype was seen a few times. DNA of the CDR3: TGTGCCAGCAGCTTATCCAGGGGCCCAGCAGATACGCAGTATTTT. Residues: CASSLSRGPADTQYF. V usage is TRBV7-9 and J usage is TRBJ2-3, with D possibly being TRBD1 (6 bases). The germline V gene encodes CDR1 SEHNR and CDR2 FQNEAQ (reference sequence). The CDR3 spans 15 residues. V lost 2 bases, J lost 4 bases, and 13 bases lay in between.

The J gene is TRBJ2-5, the V gene TRBV29-1; tentatively, D is TRBD2 (5 bases). The CDR3 loop spans 14 amino acids. Trimming pared 4 bases from V and 2 bases from J, leaving 14 bases between. Germline CDR1 and CDR2: SQVTM and ANQGSEA. The CDR3 bases are TGCAGCGTTGGTGTTCCGGGAAAACAAGAGACCCAGTACTTC. This sequence encodes CSVGVPGKQETQYF.

This clonotype was found once. The gene calls are TRBV6-5 and TRBJ2-5, with D unclear. The length of the CDR3 is 14 residues. V lost 2 bases to trimming and J lost 5 bases, with 12 bases between them. Germline V gene data show CDR1 as MNHEY and CDR2 as SVGAGI. CDR3: CASSYRQARETQYF. DNA of the CDR3: TGTGCCAGCAGTTACCGTCAGGCTCGGGAGACCCAGTACTTC.